This section outlines one TCR beta chain sequence together with its context. Brentuximab vedotin exposure varied among the patients, all of whom had relapsed after autologous stem cell transplantation. There are 16 residues in the CDR3. The V gene end was trimmed by 5 bases and the J gene end by 7 bases; junction bases not matched to a gene: 15. CDR1 is SGHAT and CDR2 is FQNNGV in the germline V gene. These data are taken from a study of PD-1 blockade in classical Hodgkin lymphoma. Produced via immunoSEQ multiplex PCR; TCRdb's table is partial and in-frame only. The table lists 15,000 to 20,000 clones, about four fifths of them singletons, with 15% to 20% in the top ten.

Sequenced material: peripheral blood mononuclear cells (PBMCs), taken before the second cycle of nivolumab. The chain recombines TRBV11-2 with TRBJ2-7, with 9 positions matching TRBD1. The clonotype originates from a human donor with classical Hodgkin lymphoma. In DNA, the CDR3 is TGTGCCAGCAGCCTCGCGGGACAGGGACGCTTAATGGAGCAGTACTTC. Protein: CASSLAGQGRLMEQYF. Drawing the rest from reference TRBV11-2 and TRBJ2-7, the complete variable domain is EAGVAQSPRYKIIEKRQSVAFWCNPISGHATLYWYQQILGQGPKLLIQFQNNGVVDDSQLPKDRFSAERLKGVDSTLKIQPAKLEDSAVYLCASSLAGQGRLMEQYFGPGTRLTVT.